Described below is a single TCR beta chain sequence and its context. This record belongs to a study of cytomegalovirus exposure and HLA in healthy donors. Study in general: Out of 170 million or so T cells, an earlier analysis found around 110 million unique TCR beta sequences in total.

The study ran its PCR with 60 Vbeta and 13 Jbeta primers. Some clones are missing from TCRdb's copy, which holds only in-frame ones; the method was immunoSEQ multiplex PCR. This table holds about 82,000 clones, 60% to 80% found once. From germline, CDR1 is WNHNN and CDR2 SYGVQD (reference sequence). Unmatched junction bases numbered 3, after V lost 6 bases and J lost 3 bases. This CDR3 region has 14 residues. The receptor was isolated from a woman between 45 and 60 years old in good health and CMV-seropositive. Sequencing was performed on PBMCs. V and J are TRBV10-1 and TRBJ2-4; 9 bases align to TRBD2. CDR3 in amino acids: CASRSSGSKNIQYF. CDR3 DNA sequence: TGCGCCAGCAGAAGTAGCGGGAGCAAAAACATTCAGTACTTC.